This T cell receptor (beta chain) was recorded in a study of human T cells and chemical hapten exposure (dated by TCRdb to the early 2020s). Study-level background: For sensitization, 2% DPC in acetone was applied to a roughly 2 cm by roughly 2 cm area of upper inner arm skin. In alopecia patients, the study followed how the peripheral blood TCR repertoire changed in vivo over primary and secondary sensitization to diphenylcyclopropenone (DPC), a hapten. Blood samples were taken from patients before sensitization (week 0) and at 2, 6 and about 24 weeks after DPC sensitization. Patch testing was done on the upper back using Finn chambers containing 0.01% DPC, and results were scored after 6 days according to International Contact Dermatitis Research Group standards. Around 30 alopecia patients provided blood for TCR sequencing at one to four time points (pre-sensitization, 2, 6 and 24 weeks). Libraries were pooled for sequencing, and variation in per-sample TCR yields was attributed mainly to small differences in library volumes within the pool. The mostly female patient cohort included alopecia areata with under or over 50% scalp involvement, alopecia totalis and alopecia universalis. Patients additionally received weekly therapeutic DPC doses to the scalp throughout the roughly 26-week study period.

The time point label, as the study defines it: patch test 3, about 24 weeks after DPC sensitization. The label giving this sample's treatment or condition can be read as: therapeutic diphenylcyclopropenone sensitization with weekly scalp DPC. At every patch-test visit, the blood draw took place before the patch test was put on. To be eligible, patients had to be aged 18 to 70, diagnosed with alopecia and judged suitable for DPC therapy, while pregnant patients were excluded. Total RNA was extracted from unfractionated whole blood that had been collected in Tempus Blood RNA tubes. V sheds 0 bases and J sheds 5 bases, leaving 11 bases between their ends. As encoded in the germline V gene, CDR1 is MGHRA while CDR2 is YSYEKL. From the cysteine through the phenylalanine, the CDR3 covers 15 amino acids. Only CDR3 DNA remains: 45 bases, in frame from the first base. Library preparation was by RACE. Sequenced using a NextSeq 500. During library preparation, unique molecular identifiers were attached to individual cDNA molecules so that TCRs could be counted in a quantitative, reproducible way. Both TCR alpha and TCR beta chains were sequenced from each blood RNA sample. From the authors' description of their analysis: Samples had a median of 95,638 TCRs, with a range from 23,224 to 690,600. The Decombinator software suite was used to annotate V, J and CDR3 in the TCR reads. To make PS versus PT1 abundance plots, every sample was subsampled to the same number of TCRs (28,000). TCRs were defined as expanded if absent before sensitization and observed at least eight times at the 2-week time point. TCRdb ran its own pipeline on the public reads, namely fastp trimming at Q25 and MiXCR clone calling, and kept in-frame beta chains. One record per CDR3 amino acid sequence lists the most common genes and DNA. V and J calls and clone size were set by TCRdb, not the authors. The sample yields some 180,000 distinct CDR3 sequences; about 25% were counted once. The ten largest clones represent about 2.5% of the sample.

To note about this clonotype: No antigen is known for it. Base quality data are lacking; no much larger clone is found one base away.

Study-wide findings and limitations: DPC sensitization did not change how many TCRs were above 1 in 1000 frequency, and no evidence was found of alterations in global repertoire structure. A positive correlation was found between the number of PT1 expanded TCRs and patch test score, with significance reached at thresholds 8, 16 and 32 but not 4. After repeated subsampling, the strength of the expansion versus patch-test correlation and the threshold at which it became significant changed. Expanded TCRs formed significantly more large CDR3 similarity clusters than pre-sensitization or healthy control sets, consistent with antigen-driven responses. Because every patient had alopecia, a presumed autoimmune disease, the patients' immune response might differ from that of healthy individuals.

Source: whole blood, taken in connection with sensitization to the hapten diphenylcyclopropenone (DPC). The source is a woman aged 40-49 years with alopecia areata. Some clones in this sample may be carry-over from other donors' samples. In this chain, TRBV4-1 is recombined with TRBJ1-3; the D gene is unclear. The base sequence is TGCGCCAGCAGCCAAGACCCCGTGGGAAGAAACACCATATATTTT. Its protein reads: CASSQDPVGRNTIYF.